This T cell receptor beta chain emerged from a study of CD8 T cells in Susac syndrome. Looked up from germline, CDR1 is MGHDK and CDR2 is SYGVNS. The V end was cut by 1 base, the J end by 0 bases, with 12 bases between. This CDR3 has 17 residues. It was with random hexamers that roughly 0.45 to 1 ug RNA was reverse transcribed. TCRdb used MiXCR to reprocess the immunoSEQ multiplex PCR reads, holding one entry per CDR3 protein. This table holds 53,000 or so distinct CDR3 sequences, 93% found once. Source material: CD8+ T cells from PBMCs. The chain recombines TRBV25-1 with TRBJ1-4; D not resolved. The origin of this receptor is a human donor in good health. Here the CDR3 DNA reads TGTGCCAGCAGTGAATTTTTATTCGATGCAACTAATGAAAAACTGTTTTTT. It yields the protein CASSEFLFDATNEKLFF.